The 32 T cell receptor beta chains given below trace back to one sample, sequenced in a study of blood T cell repertoires in COVID-19. Method: immunoSEQ multiplex PCR; TCRdb's copy keeps in-frame clones and lacks some. This sample carries approximately 360,000 clones, more than 75% of them seen once, and the ten largest clones take approximately 0.96%. The source material was PBMCs or T cells enriched from blood (not recorded which). These receptors originate from a woman aged 30 to 39 with acute COVID-19.

V usage is TRBV9 and J usage is TRBJ2-2; TRBD2 might be the D (5 bases). The CDR3 covers 15 residues. Germline V lookup: CDR1 SGDLS, CDR2 YYNGEE. Trimming left V 3 bases short and J 1 base short, with 10 bases between. The CDR3 loop reads CASSEGLKNTGELFF. The CDR3 nucleotides are TGTGCCAGCAGCGAAGGACTCAAGAACACCGGGGAGCTGTTTTTT.

This chain links TRBV13 with TRBJ2-7, with TRBD1 identical over 9 bases. Germline assignment: CDR1 PRHDT and CDR2 FYEKMQ (reference sequence). CDR3 length equals 15 residues. J gave up 7 bases and V 5 bases, and 12 bases lay outside the gene matches. Written as DNA, the CDR3 is TGTGCCAGCAGCCCGGCGGGACAGGGCCGACAGGAGCAGTACTTC. This translates into CASSPAGQGRQEQYF.

Only one count was recorded for this clone. V usage is TRBV27 and J usage is TRBJ1-4, with 8 bases matching TRBD1. CDR3 length: 15 residues. V shed 0 bases and J 8 bases; nucleotides not matched to a gene: 5. Per the germline V gene, CDR1 is MNHEY and CDR2 is SMNVEV (reference sequence). The CDR3 here is CASSLSDRVGEKLFF. The CDR3 DNA is TGTGCCAGCAGTTTATCGGACAGGGTTGGCGAAAAACTGTTTTTT.

The V call is TRBV3-1 (or the pseudogene TRBV3-2), the J call TRBJ1-4; 10 bases are shared with TRBD1. J gave up 7 bases and V 0 bases, and 8 bases lay outside the gene matches. The CDR3 spans 17 residues. Germline loops: CDR1 LGHDT, CDR2 YNNKEL (reference sequence). DNA for the CDR3: TGTGCCAGCAGCCAAGATCCTCCTGGACAGGGGGGTGAAAAACTGTTTTTT. Encoded protein: CASSQDPPGQGGEKLFF.

The chain employs TRBV10-3 and TRBJ2-7; TRBD1 aligns across 11 bases. The CDR3 runs to 15 residues. Germline V gene sequence: CDR1 ENHRY, CDR2 SYGVKD. J gave up 2 bases and V 4 bases, and 4 bases lay outside the gene matches. The CDR3 DNA follows: TGTGCCATCAGTGGACCGGGACAGGGGGCCTACGAGCAGTACTTC. Amino acid sequence: CAISGPGQGAYEQYF.

CDR3 amino acids: CATSGDPGQALDSNQPQHF. CDR3 nucleotides: TGTGCCACCAGTGGGGACCCGGGACAGGCCCTAGATAGCAATCAGCCCCAGCATTTT. The rearrangement joins TRBV24-1 to TRBJ1-5, with 8 bases aligning to TRBD1. Germline V gives CDR1 KGHDR, CDR2 SFDVKD. The CDR3 extends over 19 amino acids. Losses at the gene ends were 5 bases for V and 0 bases for J; bases not matched to a gene: 14.

This chain connects TRBV7-3 to TRBJ1-6; 9 bases match TRBD1. The CDR3 is made up of 15 amino acids. The V gene end was trimmed by 4 bases and the J gene end by 10 bases; junction bases not matched to a gene: 8. In germline, CDR1 is SGHTA, CDR2 FQGTGA. CDR3 nucleotides: TGTGCCAGCAGCTCGCTGGACAGGGGAAAATCACCCCTCCACTTT. It specifies CASSSLDRGKSPLHF.

The V and J genes are TRBV6-5 and TRBJ2-5; a possible D gene is TRBD1 (6 bases). V lost 10 bases, J lost 1 base, and 10 bases lay in between. The CDR3 totals 12 residues. Germline V lookup: CDR1 MNHEY, CDR2 SVGAGI. This CDR3 is CATTGRQETQYF. DNA for the CDR3: TGTGCCACTACAGGGCGCCAAGAGACCCAGTACTTC.

The rearrangement joins TRBV7-2 to TRBJ2-1; 7 bases match TRBD2. The CDR3 totals 15 residues. Germline assignment: CDR1 SGHTA and CDR2 FQGNSA. V lost 3 bases and J lost 7; bases outside the gene matches: 9. Here the CDR3 DNA reads TGTGCCAGCAGCTTTAGCCAGGGAGGGTGGAATGAGCAGTTCTTC. Translation gives CASSFSQGGWNEQFF.

This clone came up once. The chain has TRBV2 and TRBJ1-6, with 7 positions matching TRBD1. CDR3 length: 17 residues. The germline V gene encodes CDR1 SNHLY and CDR2 FYNNEI. The trim removed 7 bases at V and 1 base at J, leaving 10 bases unmatched. The CDR3 loop reads CASKGGRGESYNSPLHF. As DNA, the CDR3 is TGTGCCAGCAAAGGGGGCAGGGGCGAATCCTATAATTCACCCCTCCACTTT.

The J gene is TRBJ1-2, the V gene TRBV27, with D possibly being TRBD1 (6 bases). Trimming took off 0 bases at V and 5 bases at J, with 13 bases between the two ends. The CDR3 covers 15 residues. Germline CDR1 MNHEY, CDR2 SMNVEV (reference sequence). CDR3 protein: CASSLSGQFPYGYTF. The CDR3 DNA follows: TGTGCCAGCAGTTTATCCGGACAGTTCCCTTATGGCTACACCTTC.

The chain uses TRBV30 and TRBJ1-2, with a tentative D call TRBD1 (5 bases). CDR3 length equals 12 residues. CDR1 GTSNPN and CDR2 SVGIG come from the germline V gene (reference sequence). V was clipped by 2 bases and J by 11 bases, with 15 bases between them. The CDR3 nucleotides read TGTGCCTGGAGTCCCGGGACTCTGGGTTACACCTTC. Protein: CAWSPGTLGYTF.

The CDR3 DNA reads as TGTGCCACCAGTGACTCCCGGACAGGACTCTCTGGGGCCAACGTCCTGACTTTC. Its protein is CATSDSRTGLSGANVLTF. The gene calls are TRBV24-1 and TRBJ2-6; TRBD1 matches at 7 bases. From germline, CDR1 is KGHDR and CDR2 SFDVKD. Trimming at V came to 4 bases and at J to 0 bases, leaving 8 bases not matched to a gene. CDR3 length: 18 amino acids.

This clone was seen only a few times. The J gene is TRBJ1-6, the V gene TRBV14; 10 bases align to TRBD1. Germline V CDR1 and CDR2: SGHDN, FVKESK. CDR3 size: 17 residues. Trimming removed 1 base from V and 3 bases from J; junction bases left unmatched: 3. The CDR3 nucleotides are TGTGCCAGCAGCCAAGGGACAGGGGGGAACTATAATTCACCCCTCCACTTT. Protein sequence: CASSQGTGGNYNSPLHF.

V gene TRBV4-1 combines with J gene TRBJ2-7, with D unresolved. The CDR3 is 14 residues long. The ends were cut back, 4 bases at V and 3 bases at J, with 13 bases in the middle. The germline CDR1 and CDR2 sequences are MGHRA and YSYEKL. As DNA, the CDR3 is TGCGCCAGCAGCCTCGAGGCGGCTTTCTACGAGCAGTACTTC. Translated: CASSLEAAFYEQYF.

This clone was seen once. CDR3 DNA sequence: TGTGCCAGCTCACCACTGGCGGGGGCGAACACCGGGGAGCTGTTTTTT. It is translated as CASSPLAGANTGELFF. The chain uses TRBV18 and TRBJ2-2; 7 nucleotides align to TRBD2. The CDR3 consists of 16 residues. The V segment lost 1 base and the J segment 0 bases; nucleotides outside the gene matches: 2. Germline CDR1 is KGHSH and CDR2 is LQKENI.

Remarks on this clone: Other DNA sequences in the same sample also yield this CDR3. The chain joins TRBV9 to TRBJ1-5; D may be TRBD1 (5 bases). CDR1 and CDR2 (germline): SGDLS, YYNGEE. V lost 0 bases and J lost 4, with 8 bases in between. The CDR3 has 14 amino acids. CDR3 amino acids: CASSVGAGNQPQHF. The CDR3 DNA reads as TGTGCCAGCAGCGTAGGGGCAGGGAATCAGCCCCAGCATTTT.

The V and J genes are TRBV12-3 or TRBV12-4 and TRBJ2-1; TRBD2 aligns across 7 bases. This CDR3 is built from 12 residues. The V gene end was trimmed by 6 bases and the J gene end by 12 bases; junction bases not matched to a gene: 8. Here the CDR3 DNA reads TGTGCCAGCAGCTTGGGGGGGTTTGGGCAGTTCTTC. Translation gives CASSLGGFGQFF.

The chain uses TRBV7-9 and TRBJ2-7; TRBD1 agrees at 12 bases. Trimming took 5 bases from V and 6 from J; bases not matched to a gene: 8. This CDR3 region has 15 residues. CDR1 is SEHNR, CDR2 FQNEAQ, per germline (reference sequence). The CDR3 region has the DNA TGTGCCAGCAGCCCGACCGGGACAGGGGGCAGCGAGCAGTACTTC. Protein: CASSPTGTGGSEQYF. Based on the CDR3 plus reference TRBV7-9 and TRBJ2-7, the full variable domain is DTGVSQNPRHKITKRGQNVTFRCDPISEHNRLYWYRQTLGQGPEFLTYFQNEAQLEKSRLLSDRFSAERPKGSFSTLEIQRTEQGDSAMYLCASSPTGTGGSEQYFGPGTRLTVT.

Worth noting for this clone: Other nucleotide sequences in the sample specify the same CDR3. The chain carries TRBV12-3 or TRBV12-4 and TRBJ2-5; D uncertain. The CDR3 extends over 11 amino acids. V lost 4 bases and J 5 bases, leaving 5 bases between the germline ends. The CDR3 DNA is TGTGCCAGCAGTTCTCGGGAGACCCAGTACTTC. It specifies CASSSRETQYF.

V is TRBV18 and J is TRBJ1-1, with 10 bases that match TRBD1. The CDR3 totals 15 residues. V was pared by 3 bases and J by 2 bases, with 3 bases of the junction left unmatched. CDR1 is KGHSH, CDR2 LQKENI, per germline. As DNA, the CDR3 is TGTGCCAGCTCACCGCGGACAGGGGGAAACACTGAAGCTTTCTTT. Translated: CASSPRTGGNTEAFF. The entire variable domain, with the rest obtained from reference TRBV18 and TRBJ1-1, is as follows: NAGVMQNPRHLVRRRGQEARLRCSPMKGHSHVYWYRQLPEEGLKFMVYLQKENIIDESGMPKERFSAEFPKEGPSILRIQQVVRGDSAAYFCASSPRTGGNTEAFFGQGTRLTVV.

This sequence joins TRBV30 and TRBJ1-2; D is possibly TRBD1 (5 bases). CDR1 and CDR2 from the germline V gene are GTSNPN and SVGIG (reference sequence). The germline V and J ends were trimmed by 0 bases and 7 bases, with 9 bases remaining between them. This CDR3 is 12 amino acids long. Here the CDR3 reads CAWSVSGIGYTF. In DNA, the CDR3 is TGTGCCTGGAGTGTATCAGGGATTGGCTACACCTTC.

V and J are TRBV9 and TRBJ2-1; 7 nucleotides match TRBD2. The germline V gene has CDR1 SGDLS and CDR2 YYNGEE. The CDR3 covers 18 residues. V shed 3 bases and J 3 bases; nucleotides not matched to a gene: 15. CDR3 in DNA: TGTGCCAGCAGCGCAACTGCGGTGGGGGGGACTATCTACAATGAGCAGTTCTTC. It translates to CASSATAVGGTIYNEQFF.

J is TRBJ1-1 and V is TRBV4-1, with 9 bases that match TRBD1. The CDR3 contains 15 residues. V gave up 7 bases and J gave up 0 bases; unmatched junction bases: 6. Germline V gives CDR1 MGHRA, CDR2 YSYEKL. CDR3 DNA sequence: TGCGCCAGCACCCTGGGACAGGGCATGAACACTGAAGCTTTCTTT. Its protein is CASTLGQGMNTEAFF.

V usage is TRBV18 and J usage is TRBJ1-1, with D hard to call. V was trimmed by 2 bases and J by 5 bases, leaving 6 bases between them. There are 12 residues in the CDR3. The germline V gene encodes CDR1 KGHSH and CDR2 LQKENI. CDR3: CASSPAGTEAFF. The CDR3 DNA sequence: TGTGCCAGCTCACCAGCGGGAACTGAAGCTTTCTTT.

J is TRBJ1-5 and V is TRBV10-3; D gene uncertain. Deletions cut 4 bases from V and 0 bases from J, with 7 bases between. Germline V lookup: CDR1 ENHRY, CDR2 SYGVKD. The CDR3 is 14 amino acids. This CDR3 reads CAISAGYSNQPQHF. Written as DNA, the CDR3 is TGTGCCATCAGTGCAGGATATAGCAATCAGCCCCAGCATTTT.

This clone was seen a few times. The chain has TRBV15 and TRBJ1-1, with a weak D call TRBD1 (6 bases). V lost 9 bases to trimming and J lost 3 bases, with 17 bases between them. Per germline, CDR1 LNHNV and CDR2 YYDKDF (reference sequence). This CDR3 has 14 amino acids. The CDR3 bases are TGTGCCACAAATTTCCAGGGGTTGGACACTGAAGCTTTCTTT. It yields the protein CATNFQGLDTEAFF. Based on the CDR3 plus reference TRBV15 and TRBJ1-1, the full variable domain is DAMVIQNPRYQVTQFGKPVTLSCSQTLNHNVMYWYQQKSSQAPKLLFHYYDKDFNNEADTPDNFQSRRPNTSFCFLDIRSPGLGDTAMYLCATNFQGLDTEAFFGQGTRLTVV.

This clone was observed once. V is TRBV7-9 and J is TRBJ1-5, with TRBD1 identical over 7 bases. V gave up 1 base and J gave up 1 base; unmatched junction bases: 7. There are 17 residues in the CDR3. Germline loops: CDR1 SEHNR, CDR2 FQNEAQ (reference sequence). CDR3 amino acids: CASSLGQGGGSNQPQHF. CDR3 DNA: TGTGCCAGCAGCTTAGGACAGGGCGGCGGGAGCAATCAGCCCCAGCATTTT. The full variable domain, completed using reference TRBV7-9 and TRBJ1-5, is DTGVSQNPRHKITKRGQNVTFRCDPISEHNRLYWYRQTLGQGPEFLTYFQNEAQLEKSRLLSDRFSAERPKGSFSTLEIQRTEQGDSAMYLCASSLGQGGGSNQPQHFGDGTRLSIL.

This chain links TRBV4-2 with TRBJ2-1; 9 positions match TRBD1. CDR3 length: 16 residues. Germline V gene lookup returns CDR1 LGHNA and CDR2 YNFKEQ. Losses at the gene ends were 4 bases for V and 6 bases for J; bases not matched to a gene: 10. The CDR3 region is CASSPWTGEIGNEQFF. The CDR3 DNA reads TGTGCCAGCAGCCCTTGGACAGGGGAAATAGGCAATGAGCAGTTCTTC.

The V call is TRBV2, the J call TRBJ2-7; no firm D call. The CDR3 consists of 15 residues. Trimming pared 4 bases from V and 2 bases from J, leaving 15 bases between. The germline CDR1 and CDR2 sequences are SNHLY and FYNNEI. This CDR3 is CASSARISAAYEQYF. The CDR3 bases are TGTGCCAGCAGTGCCAGAATCTCCGCGGCCTACGAGCAGTACTTC.

This clone was counted once. CDR3 protein: CASSPRGLLTFF. The CDR3 DNA is TGTGCCAGCAGTCCCCGGGGACTATTAACTTTCTTT. The genes are TRBV6-5 and TRBJ1-1; tentative D call: TRBD1 (5 bases). Between the trimmed V and J ends, which lost 5 bases and 12 bases, there was a span of 16 bases. The length of the CDR3 is 12 residues. The germline V gene has CDR1 MNHEY and CDR2 SVGAGI.

This rearrangement joins TRBV7-9 to TRBJ2-7; 7 bases match TRBD1. From germline, CDR1 is SEHNR and CDR2 FQNEAQ (reference sequence). The CDR3 is 17 residues long. The junction had 18 bases not matched to a gene; V was cut back by 5 bases and J by 5 bases. CDR3 DNA: TGTGCCAGCAGCCCCCTGGGGTGGGGACAGTATGGGGACGAGCAGTACTTC. Amino acids: CASSPLGWGQYGDEQYF.